This TCR beta chain derives from a study of identical twins. Study-level findings and limits: A lower insertion count was a feature of abundant cord blood beta clonotypes, with no such feature in memory repertoires. Sequences that were beta out-of-frame showed weaker excess twin sharing.

Remarks on this clonotype: What it binds is unknown. At one of its ends the junction is not consistent with the germline gene, which may arise from a read error.

TCRdb reprocessed the 5' RACE reads via MiXCR and lists one record per CDR3 protein. The sample yields 1.5 million to 2 million distinct CDR3 sequences, around 33% seen once. Sample: cord blood. This receptor was obtained from a newborn girl in good health.

The CDR3 loop is CASTLSGSTDTRYF. The CDR3 nucleotides read TGTGCCAGCACCCTATCCGGTAGCACAGATACGCGGTATTTT. The rearrangement links TRBV12-3 or TRBV12-4 to TRBJ2-3; no reliable D call. This CDR3 contains 14 residues.